This entry describes one T cell receptor beta chain. The data derive from a study of blood T cell repertoires in COVID-19. About the research overall: The United States, Italy and Spain supplied acute and convalescent COVID-19 samples.

Germline CDR1 reads GTSNPN; CDR2 reads SVGIG (reference sequence). This CDR3 is 13 amino acids long. The V gene end was trimmed by 4 bases and the J gene end by 0 bases; junction bases not matched to a gene: 3. In the study's own analysis: By means of reference gene primer amplification, nucleated cell counts were estimated. TCRdb keeps only in-frame clones here, not all; method: immunoSEQ multiplex PCR. The V and J calls and clone size are taken from that table; D and trimming were inferred from the DNA. The sample lists about 240,000 clones, roughly 80% occurring once. The gene calls are TRBV30 and TRBJ2-7, with TRBD1 identical over 7 bases. The sequencing input was peripheral blood. The TCR comes from a woman older than 75 with acute or convalescent COVID-19. In nucleotides, the CDR3 is TGTGCCTGGACCGACAGGGTCTCCTACGAGCAGTACTTC. This codes for CAWTDRVSYEQYF. Drawing the rest from reference TRBV30 and TRBJ2-7, the complete variable domain is SQTIHQWPATLVQPVGSPLSLECTVEGTSNPNLYWYRQAAGRGLQLLFYSVGIGQISSEVPQNLSASRPQDRQFILSSKKLLLSDSGFYLCAWTDRVSYEQYFGPGTRLTVT.